This T cell receptor (beta chain) was documented in a study of shared clonotypes between healthy human individuals. As handled by the study authors: ImmunoSEQ sequences covered only the junction and lacked quality scores; filtering therefore differed. Here immunoSEQ multiplex PCR was the method, and the copy in TCRdb shows in-frame clones only, minus some. For V, J and clone size, that table is used; D and trimming come from the DNA. This sample has around 2,000,000 clones, with roughly 94% found just once. The receptor was isolated from a man aged 18 to 30 in good health. The sample was naive CD4+ T cells sorted from blood. The subset here: CD45RA+ positively selected.

CDR3 in amino acids: CASSQVQALSSPLHF. In DNA, the CDR3 is TGTGCCAGCAGCCAAGTACAGGCGTTGAGTTCACCCCTCCACTTT. The V call is TRBV14, the J call TRBJ1-6; possible D gene TRBD1, 5 bases. CDR3 length: 15 residues. In germline, CDR1 is SGHDN, CDR2 FVKESK. With 1 base removed from V and 9 bases from J, the gap between germline ends came to 13 bases.